The 2 T cell receptor beta chains listed next were all sequenced from one sample in a study of T cells after yellow fever vaccination. One entry per CDR3 protein, called by TCRdb with MiXCR from the 5' RACE reads. Of 250,000 to 300,000 distinct CDR3 sequences listed, under 9% are singletons. Here the sequenced sample was CD4+ T cells sorted from PBMCs, taken 5 days after the yellow fever booster vaccination. The receptors derive from a young man who received the YFV17D yellow fever vaccine.

V gene TRBV7-9 combines with J gene TRBJ2-3, with 9 bases aligning to TRBD1. CDR1 SEHNR and CDR2 FQNEAQ come from the germline V gene (reference sequence). The CDR3 covers 12 residues. V lost 5 bases, J lost 10 bases, and 4 bases stayed unmatched. The CDR3: CASSMGQGPQYF. CDR3 sequence (DNA): TGTGCCAGCAGCATGGGACAGGGTCCGCAGTATTTT.

The J gene is TRBJ1-1, the V gene TRBV7-2; 7 nucleotides align to TRBD1. Germline CDR1 reads SGHTA; CDR2 reads FQGNSA. This CDR3 spans 13 amino acids. Trimming took 6 bases from V and 0 from J; bases not matched to a gene: 1. The CDR3: CASRQGMNTEAFF. For the CDR3, the DNA is TGTGCCAGCAGACAGGGGATGAACACTGAAGCTTTCTTT.